In this sample, the clone carrying this TCR beta chain turned up a few times. Its target is unknown. Looked up from germline, CDR1 is MNHEY and CDR2 is SVGAGI. The CDR3 is 15 amino acids. This sample was included in a study of glioma-infiltrating T cells after dendritic cell vaccination. Study results and caveats: Complete blood and tumor specimen sets were limited to few patients.

The PCR used 60 V beta and 13 J beta primers. TCRdb keeps only in-frame clones here, not all; method: immunoSEQ multiplex PCR. The table lists 93,000 or so clones, roughly 81% of them singletons. This clonotype was sampled from a human donor with glioblastoma. The sample consisted of blood, taken before dendritic cell vaccination. This chain links TRBV6-5 with TRBJ2-5; possible D gene TRBD1, 6 bases. Near its end, the DNA agrees better with TRBJ2-7, so the J call may be wrong. CDR3 coding DNA: TGTGCCAGCAGTTACCGCGACAGGCCCTTAGGCGAGCAGTACTTC. The encoded protein is CASSYRDRPLGEQYF.